A selection of T cell receptor beta chains follows, all from one sample in a study of T cell clusters in autoimmune cytopenias. TCRdb reprocessed the multiplex PCR reads; each CDR3 protein has one entry and no DNA is given. The sample table sets out 3,000 to 3,500 distinct CDR3 sequences. These data were also reused for a study on T cell repertoires in aging, cancer and after chemotherapy.

What was sequenced was peripheral blood. The receptors were sampled from a human donor in good health. The CDR3 runs from the conserved cysteine through the conserved F or W. For some rows the clone size is stated as once, few or many, or as a class when expanded; others skip it.

j_call,clone_size,v_call,cdr3_aa
TRBJ2-5,NA,TRBV28,CASRTSGREETQYF
TRBJ1-2,NA,TRBV7-2,CASSLASGAGYGYTF
TRBJ2-5,medium-sized,TRBV7-2,CASSFSETQYF
TRBJ2-1,NA,TRBV28,CASSSSGVGSSYNEQFF
TRBJ2-4,NA,TRBV3-2,CASSQDGRGYKNIQYF
TRBJ1-4,NA,TRBV11-1,CASSLGTGGREKLFF
TRBJ2-5,medium-sized,TRBV27,CASSWEGGETQYF
TRBJ1-2,medium-sized,TRBV20-1,CSAQKQATNYGYTF
TRBJ1-5,NA,TRBV6-2/TRBV6-3,CASSFPRQGGNRAQHF
TRBJ2-1,medium-sized,TRBV7-2,CASSIHRVGDGEQFF
TRBJ2-5,medium-sized,TRBV12-3/TRBV12-4,CASSWFLGGSQETQYF
TRBJ2-1,medium-sized,TRBV24-1,CATSDYGNEQFF
TRBJ1-6,medium-sized,TRBV20-1,CSARKFGTDNSPLHF
TRBJ2-2,NA,TRBV20-1,CSASMGTDTGELFF
TRBJ2-3,medium-sized,TRBV6-2/TRBV6-3,CASSQGIYTDTQYF